This T cell receptor (beta chain) was identified during a study of Ad26.COV2.S vaccination and SARS-CoV-2 variants. Study background: As a participant in COV1001, the donor was in the Ad26.COV2.S trial arm. Ad26.COV2.S was injected intramuscularly once or twice, 56 days apart.

The data were produced by immunoSEQ multiplex PCR, yet TCRdb's version contains in-frame clones alone and is incomplete. Of a few hundred thousand clones listed, roughly four fifths were seen once; the top ten hold just under 7.5%. Treatment indicated: roughly 20 received Ad26.COV2.S at low or high dose, single or two shots; about 5 received placebo; per-sample allocation not given. Sampling took place 63 days after the first vaccine or placebo injection. Vaccination employed an Ad26 vector expressing the Wuhan-strain SARS-CoV-2 spike. The CDR3 runs to 14 residues. The V and J ends lost 0 bases and 3 bases respectively, with 10 bases between them. CDR1 is SGHRS, CDR2 YFSETQ, per germline.

Material: peripheral blood, obtained in a trial of Ad26.COV2.S vaccine versus placebo. The clonotype originates from a person between 18 and 59 years old who received the Ad26.COV2.S COVID-19 vaccine or a placebo. This chain links TRBV5-1 with TRBJ2-7; D gene uncertain. CDR3 residues: CASSLDASDYEQYF. As DNA, the CDR3 is TGCGCCAGCAGCTTGGACGCGTCCGACTACGAGCAGTACTTC. The complete variable domain, with remaining parts taken from reference TRBV5-1 and TRBJ2-7, reads KAGVTQTPRYLIKTRGQQVTLSCSPISGHRSVSWYQQTPGQGLQFLFEYFSETQRNKGNFPGRFSGRQFSNSRSEMNVSTLELGDSALYLCASSLDASDYEQYFGPGTRLTVT.